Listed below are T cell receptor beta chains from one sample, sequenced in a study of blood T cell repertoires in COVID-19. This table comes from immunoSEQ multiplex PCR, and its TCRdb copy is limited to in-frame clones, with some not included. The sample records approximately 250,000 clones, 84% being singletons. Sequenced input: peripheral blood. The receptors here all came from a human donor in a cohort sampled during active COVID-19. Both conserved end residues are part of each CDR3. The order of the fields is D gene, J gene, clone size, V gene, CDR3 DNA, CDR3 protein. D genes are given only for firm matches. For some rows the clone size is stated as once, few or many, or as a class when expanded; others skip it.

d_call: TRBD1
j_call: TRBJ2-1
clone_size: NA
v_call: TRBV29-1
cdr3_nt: TGCAGCGTTGACGGGACAGGGTCGGGTGAGCAGTTCTTC
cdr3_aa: CSVDGTGSGEQFF

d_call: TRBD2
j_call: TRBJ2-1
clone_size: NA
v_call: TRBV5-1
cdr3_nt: TGCGCCAGCAGCCGATGGACTAGCCCTCTTAATGAGCAGTTCTTC
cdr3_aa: CASSRWTSPLNEQFF

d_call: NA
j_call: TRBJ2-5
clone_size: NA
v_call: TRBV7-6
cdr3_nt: TGTGCCAGCAGCTTAGTGCCGACAGCAAACCAAGAGACCCAGTACTTC
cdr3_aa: CASSLVPTANQETQYF

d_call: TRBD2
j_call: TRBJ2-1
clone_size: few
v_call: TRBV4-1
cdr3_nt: TGCGCCAGCAGCCACAGACTAGCGGGGAACAATGAGCAGTTCTTC
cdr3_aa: CASSHRLAGNNEQFF

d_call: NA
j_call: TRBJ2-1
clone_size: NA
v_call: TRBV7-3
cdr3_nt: TGTGCCAGCAGCCCAAATAGCGGCCCCGGGTTCGAGCAGTTCTTC
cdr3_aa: CASSPNSGPGFEQFF

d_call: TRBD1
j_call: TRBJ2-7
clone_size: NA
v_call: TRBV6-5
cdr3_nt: TGTGCCAGCAGTTACTCGACAGGGGGCTACGAGCAGTACTTC
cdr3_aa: CASSYSTGGYEQYF

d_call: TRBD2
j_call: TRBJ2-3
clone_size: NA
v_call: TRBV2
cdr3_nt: TGTGCCAGCAGTGTCGCGGGGGGCCCCGGAGATACGCAGTATTTT
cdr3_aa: CASSVAGGPGDTQYF

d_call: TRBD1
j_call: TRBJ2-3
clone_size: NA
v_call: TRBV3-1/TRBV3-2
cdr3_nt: TGTGCCAGCAGCCAAGATAGAATGGGACAGTTCCATACGCAGTATTTT
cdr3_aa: CASSQDRMGQFHTQYF

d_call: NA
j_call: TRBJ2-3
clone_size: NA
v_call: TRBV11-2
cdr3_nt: TGTGCCAGCAGCCTCGGGTCATCGGGAGATACGCAGTATTTT
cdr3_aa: CASSLGSSGDTQYF

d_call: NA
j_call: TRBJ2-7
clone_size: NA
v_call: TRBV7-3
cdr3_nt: TGTGCCAGCAGGGACAGTGTTCTTCGTGAGCAGTACTTC
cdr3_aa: CASRDSVLREQYF

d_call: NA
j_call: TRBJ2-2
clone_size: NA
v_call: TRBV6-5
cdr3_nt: TGTGCCAGCAGCCGTTACGGGGAGCTGTTTTTT
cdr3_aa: CASSRYGELFF

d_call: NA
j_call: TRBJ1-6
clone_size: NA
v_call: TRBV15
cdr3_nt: TGTGCCACCAGCAGAGATAGAGGCAGTCGTTCACCCCTCCACTTT
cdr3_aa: CATSRDRGSRSPLHF

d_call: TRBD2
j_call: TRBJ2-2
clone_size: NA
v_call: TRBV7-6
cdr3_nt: TGTGCCAGCAGCTTAGGGGCGGTCGCTAGCGGGGTCACCGGGGAGCTGTTTTTT
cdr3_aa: CASSLGAVASGVTGELFF

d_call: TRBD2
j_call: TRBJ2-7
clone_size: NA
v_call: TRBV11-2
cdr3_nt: TGTGCCAGCAGCTTAAAGACTAGCGGGAGAGGCTACGAGCAGTACTTC
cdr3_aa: CASSLKTSGRGYEQYF

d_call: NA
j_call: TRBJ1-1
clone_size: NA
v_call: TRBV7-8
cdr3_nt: TGTGCCAGCAGCTTAAATCTTCACGGGTACACTGAAGCTTTCTTT
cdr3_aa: CASSLNLHGYTEAFF

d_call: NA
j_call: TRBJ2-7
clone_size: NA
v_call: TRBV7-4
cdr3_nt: TGTGCCAGCAGCTTCGGACAGCACTACACATACGAGCAGTACTTC
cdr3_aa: CASSFGQHYTYEQYF

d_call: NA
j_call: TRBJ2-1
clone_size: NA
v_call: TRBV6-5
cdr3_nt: TGTGCCAGCGGGGGACATGGGGACAATGAGCAGTTCTTC
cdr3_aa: CASGGHGDNEQFF

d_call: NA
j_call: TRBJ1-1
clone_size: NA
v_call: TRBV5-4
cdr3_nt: TGTGCCAGCAGCCCCCGGGGGGCCCATACTGAAGCTTTCTTT
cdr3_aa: CASSPRGAHTEAFF

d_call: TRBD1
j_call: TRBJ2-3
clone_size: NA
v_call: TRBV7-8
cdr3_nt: TGTGCCAGCAGCTTGACAGGGGGCGGAGATACGCAGTATTTT
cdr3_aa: CASSLTGGGDTQYF

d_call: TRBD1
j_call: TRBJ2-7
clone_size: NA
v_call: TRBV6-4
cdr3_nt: TGTGCCAGGCCGGGACAGAACTACGAGCAGTACTTC
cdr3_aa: CARPGQNYEQYF

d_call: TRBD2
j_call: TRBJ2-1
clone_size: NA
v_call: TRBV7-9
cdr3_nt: TGTGCCAGCAGCTTAGGACTAGCGTTTGGAAATGAGCAGTTCTTC
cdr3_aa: CASSLGLAFGNEQFF

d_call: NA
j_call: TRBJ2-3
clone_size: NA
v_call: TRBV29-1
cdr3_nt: TGCAGCGTTGCAAAGGGAGCCACAGATACGCAGTATTTT
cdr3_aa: CSVAKGATDTQYF

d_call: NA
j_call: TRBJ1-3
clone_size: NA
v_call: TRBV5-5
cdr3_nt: TGTGCCAGCAGCCCCTGGGTCACAGCCTCTGGAAACACCATATATTTT
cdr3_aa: CASSPWVTASGNTIYF

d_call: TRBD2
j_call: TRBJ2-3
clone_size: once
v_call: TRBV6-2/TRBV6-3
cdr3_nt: TGTGCCAGCAGTTGGTCCAGCGGGGACACAGATACGCAGTATTTT
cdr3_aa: CASSWSSGDTDTQYF

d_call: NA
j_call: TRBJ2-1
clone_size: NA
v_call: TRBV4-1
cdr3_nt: TGCGCCAGCAGCCAACCGGGACACGGAAACAATGAGCAGTTCTTC
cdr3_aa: CASSQPGHGNNEQFF

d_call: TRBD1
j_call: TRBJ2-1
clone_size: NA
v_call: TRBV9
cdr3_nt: TGTGCCAGCAGCAGGACAGGGGTGGGTGAGCAGTTCTTC
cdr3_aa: CASSRTGVGEQFF